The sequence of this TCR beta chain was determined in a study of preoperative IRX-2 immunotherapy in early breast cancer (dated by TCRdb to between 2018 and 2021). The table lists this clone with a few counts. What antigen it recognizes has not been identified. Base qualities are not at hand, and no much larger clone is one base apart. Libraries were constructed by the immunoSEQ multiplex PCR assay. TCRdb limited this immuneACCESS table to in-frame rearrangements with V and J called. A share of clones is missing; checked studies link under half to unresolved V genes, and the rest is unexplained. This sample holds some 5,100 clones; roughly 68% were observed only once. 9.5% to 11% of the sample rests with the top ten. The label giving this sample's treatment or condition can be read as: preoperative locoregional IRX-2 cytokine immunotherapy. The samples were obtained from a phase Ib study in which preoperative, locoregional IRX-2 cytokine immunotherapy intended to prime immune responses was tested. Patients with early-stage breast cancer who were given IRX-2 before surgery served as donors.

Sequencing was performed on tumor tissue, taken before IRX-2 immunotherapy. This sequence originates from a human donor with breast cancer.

The CDR3 reads CASSSRGQALEQYF. The sequence in DNA is TGTGCCAGCTCATCACGTGGACAGGCCCTCGAGCAGTACTTC. Rearrangement joined TRBV18 to TRBJ2-7; the junction holds 7 bases that match TRBD1. Based on the germline V gene, the CDR1 and CDR2 sequences are KGHSH and LQKENI. Taken from cysteine to phenylalanine, the CDR3 has 14 residues. Only CDR3 DNA is held: 42 bases, read in frame from base 1. The V end gives up 5 bases and the J end 6 bases, leaving 10 bases in the junction not matched to a gene.